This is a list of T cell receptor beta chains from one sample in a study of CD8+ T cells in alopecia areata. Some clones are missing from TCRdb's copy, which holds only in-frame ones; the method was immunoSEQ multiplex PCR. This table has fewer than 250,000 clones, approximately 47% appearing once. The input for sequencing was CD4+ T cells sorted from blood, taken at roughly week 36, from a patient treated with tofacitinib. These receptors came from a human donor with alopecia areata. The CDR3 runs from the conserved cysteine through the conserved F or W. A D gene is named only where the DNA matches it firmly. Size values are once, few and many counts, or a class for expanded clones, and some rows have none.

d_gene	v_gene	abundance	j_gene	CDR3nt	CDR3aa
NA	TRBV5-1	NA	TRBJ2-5	TGCGCCAGCAGCTTGGCCCCCACGGATGGGGAGACCCAGTACTTC	CASSLAPTDGETQYF
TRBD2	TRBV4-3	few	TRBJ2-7	TGCGCCAGCAGCCAGCGAACTAGCGGGAGTAGCTCCGAGCAGTACTTC	CASSQRTSGSSSEQYF
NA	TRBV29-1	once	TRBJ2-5	TGCAGCGTTGAAGCCCCCAGACTAGAAGAGACCCAGTACTTC	CSVEAPRLEETQYF
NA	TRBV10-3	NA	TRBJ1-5	TGTGCCATCAGTGCGTCTCGGGGACGGGATAGCAATCAGCCCCAGCATTTT	CAISASRGRDSNQPQHF
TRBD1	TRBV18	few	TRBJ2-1	TGTGCCAGCTCACCAATCGGGCAGGGGGCTTGGACCTACAATGAGCAGTTCTTC	CASSPIGQGAWTYNEQFF
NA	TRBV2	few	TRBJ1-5	TGTGCCAGCGGGGGCAGTAGCAATCAGCCCCAGCATTTT	CASGGSSNQPQHF
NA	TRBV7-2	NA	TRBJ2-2	TGTGCCAGCAGCTCCGCGGAGAGGGGTGTAAGTGGGGAGCTGTTTTTT	CASSSAERGVSGELFF
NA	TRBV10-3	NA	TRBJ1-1	TGTGCCATCAGTTCGAACAGGGACACTGAAGCTTTCTTT	CAISSNRDTEAFF
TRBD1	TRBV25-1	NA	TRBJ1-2	TGTGCCAGCAGTGAGACGACAGGGATAGGGGGCTACACCTTC	CASSETTGIGGYTF
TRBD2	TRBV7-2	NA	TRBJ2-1	TGTGCCAGCAGCTTTACGCGGGAGGGGTACAATGAGCAGTTCTTC	CASSFTREGYNEQFF
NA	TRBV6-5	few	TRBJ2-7	TGTGCCAGCAGCGACCGGGACCGGTTCTCCTACGAGCAGTACTTC	CASSDRDRFSYEQYF
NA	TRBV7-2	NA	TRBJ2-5	TGTGCCAGCAGCCTTAGAAGGGACCAAGAGACCCAGTACTTC	CASSLRRDQETQYF
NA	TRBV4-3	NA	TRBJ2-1	TGCGCCAGCAGCCAAGCCCTCAGCGGAATCTCCTACAATGAGCAGTTCTTC	CASSQALSGISYNEQFF
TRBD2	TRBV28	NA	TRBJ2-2	TGTGCCAGCGGACACCGTAGCGGGAGTGGGAACACCGGGGAGCTGTTTTTT	CASGHRSGSGNTGELFF
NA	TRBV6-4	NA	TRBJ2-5	TGTGCCAGCAGCTCTAATGCCCAAGAGACCCAGTACTTC	CASSSNAQETQYF
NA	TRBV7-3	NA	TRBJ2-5	TGTGCCAGCAGCCGTGTCGGCGGGGCTCAAGAGACCCAGTACTTC	CASSRVGGAQETQYF
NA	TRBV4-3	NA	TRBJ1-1	TGCGCCAGCAGCCAAGTTCTCCGGGCTTGGACTGAAGCTTTCTTC	CASSQVLRAWTEAFF
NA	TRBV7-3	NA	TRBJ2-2	TGTGCCAGCAGCTTCGGACTAACCGGGGAGCTGTTTTTT	CASSFGLTGELFF
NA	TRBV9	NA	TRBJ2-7	TGTGCCAGCAGCGTAGGGGACCGGGGCGGGGCCGAGCAGTACTTC	CASSVGDRGGAEQYF
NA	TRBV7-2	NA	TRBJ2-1	TGTGCCAGCAGTGGGAGCTCCTACAATGAGCAGTTCTTC	CASSGSSYNEQFF
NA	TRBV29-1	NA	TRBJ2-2	TGCAGCGTTGGTGGCACCGGGGAGCTGTTTTTT	CSVGGTGELFF
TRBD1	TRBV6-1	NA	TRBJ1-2	TGTGCCAGCACCGATCCCGGGACAGGGGTAGGCTACACCTTC	CASTDPGTGVGYTF
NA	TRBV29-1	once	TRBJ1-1	TGCAGCGCCCGCCAGGGACTGAACACTGAAGCTTTCTTT	CSARQGLNTEAFF
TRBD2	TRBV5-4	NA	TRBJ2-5	TGTGCCAGCAGCCCGGTGGGTAGCGGGAGTGAGACCCAGTACTTC	CASSPVGSGSETQYF
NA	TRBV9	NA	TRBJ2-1	TGTGCCAGCAGGCCGGGGCATATTGCGAGTGAGCAGTTCTTC	CASRPGHIASEQFF